The 9 T cell receptor beta chains given below trace back to one sample, sequenced in a study of blood T cells in healthy people across ages. Primers used in a second PCR of roughly 6 to 11 cycles were a sample-barcoded 5' primer and a J-beta primer mix. Each CDR3 protein gets one entry after TCRdb re-called the 5' RACE reads with MiXCR. The sample contains approximately 810,000 distinct CDR3 sequences, 29% of which appear only once. Sequencing input: blood. The receptors derive from a woman of 80 years or more in good health.

V gene TRBV7-2 combines with J gene TRBJ1-2, with D possibly TRBD1 on 6 matching bases. CDR1 and CDR2 (germline): SGHTA, FQGNSA. Trimming took 3 bases from V and 4 from J, leaving 12 bases between them. The CDR3 spans 14 residues. CDR3 coding DNA: TGTGCCAGCAGCTTTACCGGGACACTCTATGGCTACACCTTC. It translates to CASSFTGTLYGYTF.

This clonotype was detected ten times or more. The chain uses TRBV7-2 and TRBJ2-3, with 11 bases that match TRBD2. The length of the CDR3 is 15 residues. Trimming removed 9 bases from V and 0 bases from J; junction bases left unmatched: 5. The germline V gene has CDR1 SGHTA and CDR2 FQGNSA. The CDR3 region has the DNA TGTGCCAGTAGACTAGCGGGGTCTAGCACAGATACGCAGTATTTT. This codes for CASRLAGSSTDTQYF.

Ten or more counts support this clonotype. The J gene is TRBJ2-1, the V gene TRBV7-2, with 8 bases that match TRBD1. The CDR3 runs 17 residues. With V trimmed by 2 bases and J by 7 bases, 13 bases remained unmatched. CDR1 is SGHTA, CDR2 FQGNSA, per germline. CDR3 nucleotides: TGTGCCAGCAGCTTATCCGTGCCCGGACAGGGATGGAATGAGCAGTTCTTC. Translating gives CASSLSVPGQGWNEQFF.

The chain joins TRBV7-2 to TRBJ2-7, with D possibly TRBD1 on 6 matching bases. V was trimmed by 6 bases and J by 4 bases, leaving 19 bases between them. The CDR3 is 15 amino acids. Looked up from germline, CDR1 is SGHTA and CDR2 is FQGNSA. The CDR3 loop is CASSPRRQGIYEQYF. The CDR3 DNA sequence: TGTGCCAGCAGTCCACGTCGGCAGGGGATATACGAGCAGTACTTC.

The rearrangement joins TRBV3-1 to TRBJ1-2; a weak D match, TRBD1 (6 bases). Germline V gene data show CDR1 as LGHDT and CDR2 as YNNKEL (reference sequence). The CDR3 sequence is 13 residues long. The V gene lost 5 bases and the J gene lost 8 bases, with 15 bases spanning the gap. This CDR3 is CASSGHRDGGYTF. CDR3 bases: TGTGCCAGCAGCGGTCACAGGGATGGGGGCTACACCTTC.

CDR3: CASRGDLRGYGYTF. As DNA, the CDR3 is TGTGCCAGCAGGGGGGACCTTCGGGGCTATGGCTACACCTTC. The V and J genes are TRBV6-5 and TRBJ1-2; TRBD1 might be the D (5 bases). CDR3 size: 14 residues. V lost 6 bases and J 4 bases, leaving 15 bases between the germline ends. The germline CDR1 and CDR2 sequences are MNHEY and SVGAGI.

This clonotype was counted only a few times. This chain links TRBV10-1 with TRBJ1-2; D call uncertain. The CDR3 is 10 residues long. CDR1 and CDR2 (germline): WNHNN, SYGVQD (reference sequence). V lost 9 bases, J lost 6 bases, and 8 bases lay in between. The CDR3 nucleotides are TGCGCCAGTCGGATAGATGGCTACACCTTC. Translating gives CASRIDGYTF.

This chain uses TRBV5-1 with TRBJ2-1; 8 positions match TRBD1. Trimming cost V 3 bases and J 3 bases; bases outside gene matches: 5. Germline assignment: CDR1 SGHRS and CDR2 YFSETQ. The CDR3 covers 15 residues. As DNA, the CDR3 is TGCGCCAGCAGCTCACAGGGGGAAAACTACAATGAGCAGTTCTTC. It specifies CASSSQGENYNEQFF.

This clonotype was recorded at least ten times. This rearrangement joins TRBV20-1 to TRBJ2-3, with D uncertain. Germline CDR1 and CDR2: DFQATT and SNEGSKA (reference sequence). The V end lost 3 bases, the J end lost 2 bases, and 6 bases lay between the germline ends. The CDR3 length is 12 residues. CDR3: CSASEDTDTQYF. The CDR3, as DNA: TGCAGTGCTAGTGAGGACACAGATACGCAGTATTTT.